The 17 T cell receptor beta chains in this list originate from one sample, sequenced in a study of cytomegalovirus exposure and HLA in healthy donors. The PCR was carried out with 60 Vbeta primers and 13 Jbeta primers. Profiling relied on immunoSEQ multiplex PCR, and the TCRdb table lists in-frame clones only, not all of them. The profile covers about 120,000 clones, with around three quarters appearing a single time and approximately 9% taken by the ten largest. The sample was PBMCs. These receptors were taken from a man under 40 in good health and CMV-seropositive.

This clone was picked up one time. The chain recombines TRBV5-1 with TRBJ2-5; D is perhaps TRBD1 (6 bases). Germline CDR1 is SGHRS and CDR2 is YFSETQ. V lost 0 bases to trimming and J lost 5 bases, with 14 bases between them. This CDR3 has 15 amino acids. The CDR3: CASSLAPSGAETQYF. The CDR3, as DNA: TGCGCCAGCAGCTTGGCCCCATCAGGGGCGGAGACCCAGTACTTC. Based on the CDR3 plus reference TRBV5-1 and TRBJ2-5, the full variable domain is KAGVTQTPRYLIKTRGQQVTLSCSPISGHRSVSWYQQTPGQGLQFLFEYFSETQRNKGNFPGRFSGRQFSNSRSEMNVSTLELGDSALYLCASSLAPSGAETQYFGPGTRLLVL.

The chain couples TRBV30 to TRBJ1-1; no clear D gene. The ends were cut back, 4 bases at V and 0 bases at J, with 15 bases in the middle. Per the germline V gene, CDR1 is GTSNPN and CDR2 is SVGIG (reference sequence). The length of the CDR3 is 15 residues. CDR3 DNA: TGTGCCTGGATGGGAGGGAAATTTATGAACACTGAAGCTTTCTTT. Its translation: CAWMGGKFMNTEAFF. Supplemented by reference TRBV30 and TRBJ1-1, the full variable domain reads SQTIHQWPATLVQPVGSPLSLECTVEGTSNPNLYWYRQAAGRGLQLLFYSVGIGQISSEVPQNLSASRPQDRQFILSSKKLLLSDSGFYLCAWMGGKFMNTEAFFGQGTRLTVV.

This sequence joins TRBV27 and TRBJ1-5; TRBD1 might be the D (5 bases). Germline V gene data show CDR1 as MNHEY and CDR2 as SMNVEV (reference sequence). V lost 5 bases, J lost 3 bases, and 11 bases lay in between. The CDR3 sequence is 14 residues long. CDR3: CASSPGQINQPQHF. Here the CDR3 DNA reads TGTGCCAGCAGTCCCGGACAAATCAATCAGCCCCAGCATTTT.

The chain has TRBV7-2 and TRBJ2-3; 9 bases fit TRBD2. V was pared by 0 bases and J by 5 bases, with 6 bases of the junction left unmatched. Germline-derived CDR1 and CDR2 are SGHTA and FQGNSA. This CDR3 region has 16 residues. As DNA, the CDR3 is TGTGCCAGCAGCTTAGCTGGCGGGGGGGCTCGAGATACGCAGTATTTT. Its translation is CASSLAGGGARDTQYF.

The rearrangement joins TRBV29-1 to TRBJ2-3; TRBD2 matches 10 bases. Germline V CDR1 and CDR2: SQVTM, ANQGSEA. The length of the CDR3 is 16 residues. The V gene end was trimmed by 4 bases and the J gene end by 5 bases; junction bases not matched to a gene: 12. The CDR3 nucleotides are TGCAGCGTTGCTTTTACAGCGGGGGGGCGTGGAGATACGCAGTATTTT. It encodes CSVAFTAGGRGDTQYF.

The chain recombines TRBV7-3 with TRBJ1-2, with D tentatively TRBD1 (6 bases). The CDR3 is made up of 14 amino acids. The germline V gene has CDR1 SGHTA and CDR2 FQGTGA. Trimming removed 1 base at V and 2 bases at J, with 8 bases between. The CDR3 region is CASSLSQGNYGYTF. Written as DNA, the CDR3 is TGTGCCAGCAGCTTAAGTCAGGGGAACTATGGCTACACCTTC.

The gene calls are TRBV6-6 and TRBJ1-1; 10 nucleotides line up with TRBD1. V shed 2 bases, J shed 6 bases, and the junction held 6 bases outside the gene matches. There are 15 residues in the CDR3. Germline lookup yields CDR1 MNHNY and CDR2 SVGAGI (reference sequence). CDR3 in DNA: TGTGCCAGCAGTTACCGGGACAGGGGAACCCCTGAAGCTTTCTTT. Translation gives CASSYRDRGTPEAFF.

J is TRBJ2-7 and V is TRBV27; D is possibly TRBD1 (5 bases). The CDR3 loop spans 15 amino acids. The germline gives CDR1 MNHEY, CDR2 SMNVEV (reference sequence). Trimming took 2 bases from V and 2 from J, leaving 13 bases between them. The CDR3 loop reads CASSLAASGPYEQYF. DNA of the CDR3: TGTGCCAGCAGTTTAGCCGCATCAGGGCCCTACGAGCAGTACTTC.

The CDR3 bases are TGTGCCAGCAGTCAGGTGAACACTGAAGCTTTCTTT. It yields the protein CASSQVNTEAFF. V is TRBV5-6 and J is TRBJ1-1; D gene ambiguous. This CDR3 spans 12 amino acids. Trimming left V 5 bases short and J 0 bases short, with 5 bases between. From germline, CDR1 is SGHDT and CDR2 YYEEEE.

V is TRBV10-1 and J is TRBJ2-5; 8 bases fit TRBD2. J lost 7 bases, V lost 3 bases, and 4 bases had no gene match. This CDR3 region has 13 residues. Germline CDR1 reads WNHNN; CDR2 reads SYGVQD (reference sequence). CDR3 amino acids: CASSEEAGATQYF. Here the CDR3 DNA reads TGCGCCAGCAGTGAAGAAGCGGGGGCGACCCAGTACTTC.

The chain combines TRBV2 with TRBJ1-2; D gene ambiguous. CDR3 length equals 13 residues. Trimming cost V 4 bases and J 4 bases, with 10 bases left between them. CDR1 and CDR2 (germline): SNHLY, FYNNEI. CDR3 nucleotide sequence: TGTGCCAGCAGTGCCGGACTGAGCTATGGCTACACCTTC. It yields the protein CASSAGLSYGYTF. Full variable domain (missing parts from reference TRBV2 and TRBJ1-2): EPEVTQTPSHQVTQMGQEVILRCVPISNHLYFYWYRQILGQKVEFLVSFYNNEISEKSEIFDDQFSVERPDGSNFTLKIRSTKLEDSAMYFCASSAGLSYGYTFGSGTRLTVV.

The J gene is TRBJ2-7, the V gene TRBV13; D gene unclear. The CDR3 is made up of 16 amino acids. The ends were cut back, 1 base at V and 2 bases at J, with 15 bases in the middle. Germline V gives CDR1 PRHDT, CDR2 FYEKMQ (reference sequence). The chain's CDR3 is CASSLVAGLQAYEQYF. In DNA, the CDR3 is TGTGCCAGCAGCTTAGTTGCTGGGCTGCAGGCCTACGAGCAGTACTTC.

This clone was counted between two and nine times. V usage is TRBV2 and J usage is TRBJ1-3, with D possibly TRBD1 on 6 matching bases. There are 16 residues in the CDR3. V lost 3 bases to trimming and J lost 0 bases, with 12 bases between them. The germline V gene encodes CDR1 SNHLY and CDR2 FYNNEI. CDR3: CASSEPTGPSGNTIYF. The CDR3 DNA is TGTGCCAGCAGTGAGCCGACAGGTCCCTCTGGAAACACCATATATTTT.

The chain links TRBV4-1 to TRBJ1-5; tentatively, D is TRBD1 (5 bases). V lost 5 bases, J lost 6 bases, and 11 bases lay in between. The CDR3 has 13 amino acids. Germline V gives CDR1 MGHRA, CDR2 YSYEKL. CDR3 sequence reads: CASSAGDGQPQHF. The CDR3 DNA reads TGCGCCAGCAGCGCGGGGGATGGTCAGCCCCAGCATTTT.

The chain uses TRBV9 and TRBJ1-2; maybe TRBD1 (6 bases). This CDR3 is 16 amino acids long. In germline, CDR1 is SGDLS, CDR2 YYNGEE. Deletions cut 4 bases from V and 2 bases from J, with 18 bases between. In nucleotides, the CDR3 is TGTGCCAGCAGCCTATGGGGGCAGGGGTCCAACTATGGCTACACCTTC. It is translated as CASSLWGQGSNYGYTF.

The chain has TRBV19 and TRBJ1-1; D gene uncertain. The germline V gene has CDR1 LNHDA and CDR2 SQIVND (reference sequence). V lost 3 bases to trimming and J lost 1 base, with 12 bases between them. The CDR3 covers 15 residues. The CDR3 DNA is TGTGCCAGTAGTATCTTGCGGGCGCGGAACACTGAAGCTTTCTTT. Protein product: CASSILRARNTEAFF.

The CDR3 DNA reads as TGTGCCAGCAGTTTATCGCCTAGCGGTAGCACAGATACGCAGTATTTT. This translates into CASSLSPSGSTDTQYF. V and J are TRBV27 and TRBJ2-3; 7 bases are a match to TRBD2. The germline V gene has CDR1 MNHEY and CDR2 SMNVEV (reference sequence). J lost 0 bases, V lost 0 bases, and 3 bases had no gene match. The CDR3 has 16 amino acids.